A single sample is the source of the 26 T cell receptor beta chains below, sequenced in a study of tissue T cells after allogeneic stem cell transplantation. Measured with immunoSEQ multiplex PCR; TCRdb has only the in-frame clones, and not every one. The table shows roughly 51,000 clones, with 65% to 85% occurring only once. Sequencing input: sorted cells pooled from one or two spleens. The receptors were sampled from a pool of C57BL/6 mice in good health.

This clone was found once. Mouse germline and gene names are used. The read ends 1 residue early relative to the CDR3; the germline J gene fills the gap. The sample holds other DNA sequences that translate to the same CDR3. This chain joins TRBV1 and TRBJ1-2; no definite D call. The CDR3 has 13 residues. Germline V gives CDR1 NSQYPW, CDR2 LRSPGD (reference sequence). Trimming cost V 0 bases and J 1 base, with 3 bases left between them. CDR3: CTCSADRNSDYTF. The sequenced CDR3 bases are TGCACCTGCAGTGCAGACAGAAACTCCGACTACACC.

This clone was seen a few times. Mouse gene names and germline throughout. The read ends 1 residue before the CDR3 terminus; that terminus is restored from the germline J gene. The V and J genes are TRBV13-1 and TRBJ1-3, with TRBD1 matching 10 bases. Per the germline V gene, CDR1 is NSHNY and CDR2 is SYGAGN. Trimming cost V 5 bases and J 3 bases; bases outside gene matches: 5. The CDR3 sequence is 15 residues long. The DNA read from the CDR3 is TGTGCCAGCAGACCGGGACAGGGGCTTGGAAATACGCTCTAT. Its protein product is CASRPGQGLGNTLY. The whole CDR3 protein is CASRPGQGLGNTLYF.

About this clone: The germline and genes are mouse ones. The read ends 1 residue early relative to the CDR3; the germline J gene fills the gap. The V call is TRBV13-2, the J call TRBJ1-3, with D tentatively TRBD1 (6 bases). The CDR3 is 14 residues long. V was trimmed by 4 bases and J by 0 bases, leaving 8 bases between them. Germline V gives CDR1 NNHNN, CDR2 SYGAGS (reference sequence). The sequenced part of the CDR3 DNA is TGTGCCAGCGGTCGGACAGCTTCTGGAAATACGCTCTAT. It specifies CASGRTASGNTLY. The complete CDR3 reads CASGRTASGNTLYF.

In the case of this clone: Mouse germline and gene names are used. The CDR3 is cut off 1 residue early in the read; its end comes from the germline J gene. This chain links TRBV19 with TRBJ1-3, with a weak D call TRBD1 (5 bases). The V gene lost 0 bases and the J gene lost 4 bases, with 8 bases spanning the gap. This CDR3 is 14 amino acids long. The germline V gene has CDR1 FNHDT and CDR2 SITEND (reference sequence). This CDR3 is CASSIGGFGNTLYF. The sequenced CDR3 bases are TGTGCCAGCAGTATAGGGGGGTTCGGAAATACGCTCTAT. Based on the CDR3 plus reference TRBV19 and TRBJ1-3, the full variable domain is GGIITQTPKFLIGQEGQKLTLKCQQNFNHDTMYWYRQDSGKGLRLIYYSITENDLQKGDLSEGYDASREKKSSFSLTVTSAQKNEMAVFLCASSIGGFGNTLYFGEGSRLIVV.

Turning to this clone: The genes and germline here are from mouse. The read terminates 1 residue before the CDR3 end, so the remaining end is supplied by the germline J gene. This sequence joins TRBV3 and TRBJ2-3; TRBD2 aligns across 9 bases. The trim removed 4 bases at V and 0 bases at J, leaving 2 bases unmatched. The CDR3 is 15 residues long. Germline lookup yields CDR1 SNHLY and CDR2 FYNGKV (reference sequence). The CDR3 loop reads CASSSLGGSAETLYF. Incomplete CDR3 DNA: TGTGCCAGCAGCTCTCTGGGGGGGAGTGCAGAAACGCTGTAT.

On this clone: Gene and germline names: mouse. The read terminates 1 residue ahead of where the CDR3 ends, so the germline J gene completes it. The gene calls are TRBV13-1 and TRBJ1-1; TRBD1 might be the D (5 bases). The germline V and J ends were trimmed by 0 bases and 3 bases, with 9 bases remaining between them. Germline values: CDR1 NSHNY, CDR2 SYGAGN. The CDR3 contains 14 residues. CDR3 protein: CASSDAQEDTEVFF. The CDR3 bases that were read are TGTGCCAGCAGTGATGCACAGGAAGACACAGAAGTCTTC.

Comments on this clone: Germline and genes here are mouse. Read sequence stops 1 residue before the CDR3 end, and the germline J gene provides the missing end. The chain is built from TRBV14 and TRBJ2-3; 12 positions agree with TRBD2. The junction had 6 bases not matched to a gene; V was cut back by 5 bases and J by 2 bases. CDR3 length: 16 amino acids. Germline values: CDR1 SGHDT, CDR2 FRDEAV. The sequenced CDR3 bases are TGTGCCAGCAGCCCGACTGGGGGGGCGCCTGCAGAAACGCTGTAT. Protein: CASSPTGGAPAETLY. The entire CDR3 sequence reads CASSPTGGAPAETLYF.

About this clone: Gene and germline names: mouse. The CDR3 extends 1 residue past the end of the read, so its final part is completed from the germline J gene. The chain joins TRBV19 to TRBJ2-4, with 7 bases fitting TRBD2. From germline, CDR1 is FNHDT and CDR2 SITEND (reference sequence). This CDR3 has 12 amino acids. V shed 5 bases and J 3 bases; nucleotides not matched to a gene: 0. CDR3 region: CASRLGQNTLYF. The DNA read from the CDR3 is TGTGCCAGCAGACTGGGGCAAAACACCTTGTAC.

In the case of this clone: The gene names given are mouse names. The observed sequence ends 1 residue before the CDR3 terminus, with the missing tail filled in from the germline J gene. Other DNA sequences within the sample encode an identical CDR3. This chain connects TRBV13-2 to TRBJ2-7; unclear D gene. Germline V gives CDR1 NNHNN, CDR2 SYGAGS (reference sequence). V lost 0 bases and J lost 0, with 7 bases in between. This CDR3 region has 14 residues. CDR3 sequence reads: CASGDARSSYEQYF. The covered CDR3 bases are TGTGCCAGCGGTGATGCGCGGAGCTCCTATGAACAGTAC.

Turning to this clone: Gene names follow the mouse nomenclature. The read is 1 residue too short to cover the CDR3 end, so that end is filled in from the germline J gene. The chain employs TRBV13-3 and TRBJ2-5, with D perhaps TRBD1 (6 bases). The CDR3 has 12 residues. Trimming left V 3 bases short and J 6 bases short, with 8 bases between. Per the germline V gene, CDR1 is NNHDY and CDR2 is SYVADS. The covered CDR3 bases are TGTGCCAGCAGTGGACAGGCGGACACCCAGTAC. Its protein product is CASSGQADTQY. The full CDR3 reads CASSGQADTQYF.

On this clone: All gene names here are mouse names. The read ends 1 residue early relative to the CDR3; the germline J gene fills the gap. This chain joins TRBV26 and TRBJ1-4; D uncertain. V lost 2 bases to trimming and J lost 0 bases, with 4 bases between them. Germline assignment: CDR1 KGHPV and CDR2 FQNQEV (reference sequence). The CDR3 is 14 residues long. CDR3 residues: CASSLQISNERLFF. The covered CDR3 bases are TGTGCCAGCAGTCTGCAAATTTCCAACGAAAGATTATTT.

A word on this clone: Any gene name here is a mouse gene name. The read comes to an end 1 residue before the CDR3 does, leaving the germline J gene to fill in the end. This chain connects TRBV15 to TRBJ2-4; D is uncertain. V was clipped by 6 bases and J by 3 bases, with 4 bases between them. CDR1 and CDR2 (germline): SGHND, FRSKSL. This CDR3 region has 11 residues. The DNA read from the CDR3 is TGTGCCAGCAGCCGACAAAACACCTTGTAC. It codes for CASSRQNTLY. In full, the CDR3 is CASSRQNTLYF.

A note on this clone: The gene names here belong to mouse. CDR3 loop: CASSTQGGTQYF. The sequenced CDR3 bases are TGTGCCAGCAGCACTCAGGGGGGCACCCAGTAC. The chain combines TRBV4 with TRBJ2-5; D may be TRBD1 (7 bases). The missing CDR3 end, 1 residue past where the read stops, is filled in from the germline J gene. Deletions cut 5 bases from V and 8 bases from J, with 11 bases between. The CDR3 totals 12 residues. CDR1 is LGHDT and CDR2 is YNNKQL in the germline V gene (reference sequence). The full variable domain, rest sourced from reference TRBV4 and TRBJ2-5, is ETAVFQTPNYHVTQVGNEVSFNCKQTLGHDTMYWYKQDSKKLLKIMFSYNNKQLIVNETVPRRFSPQSSDKAHLNLRIKSVEPEDSAVYLCASSTQGGTQYFGPGTRLLVL.

As to this clone: Mouse gene names and germline throughout. Sequencing ends 1 residue short of the CDR3 end; the germline J gene provides the rest. The J gene is TRBJ2-7, the V gene TRBV3; D unresolved. The CDR3 spans 13 residues. Trimming took 0 bases from V and 4 from J, leaving 7 bases between them. Germline V gene sequence: CDR1 SNHLY, CDR2 FYNGKV (reference sequence). CDR3 bases read: TGTGCCAGCAGCTTAGCGGGTGGATATGAACAGTAC. Protein sequence: CASSLAGGYEQY. The whole CDR3 region reads CASSLAGGYEQYF.

A word on this clone: Here the gene names and germline are mouse. The read gets to within 1 residue of the CDR3 end, and the germline J gene fills in the rest. The chain joins TRBV13-1 to TRBJ1-1; 10 nucleotides align to TRBD1. Germline CDR1 reads NSHNY; CDR2 reads SYGAGN. The CDR3 sequence is 16 residues long. The V and J ends lost 2 bases and 0 bases, in that order; junction bases with no gene match: 4. This CDR3 reads CASSDRDRGSNTEVFF. The covered CDR3 bases are TGTGCCAGCAGTGACCGGGACAGGGGTTCAAACACAGAAGTCTTC.

Comment on this clone: Genes and germline come from the mouse. The missing CDR3 end, 1 residue past where the read stops, is filled in from the germline J gene. The chain carries TRBV24 and TRBJ2-1; 8 bases line up with TRBD1. The CDR3 length is 15 residues. With 0 bases clipped from V and 7 bases from J, the junction kept 5 bases outside the gene matches. The germline gives CDR1 KGHTA, CDR2 FRNEEI. CDR3 DNA, as far as it was read: TGTGCCAGCAGTCTGTATATTGACAGGGGAGCTGAGCAGTTC. Protein sequence: CASSLYIDRGAEQF. The CDR3 in full is CASSLYIDRGAEQFF.

This clone came up a few times. Gene labels here are mouse ones. The read gets to within 1 residue of the CDR3 end, and the germline J gene fills in the rest. The chain uses TRBV3 and TRBJ2-7; D remains ambiguous. CDR1 and CDR2 from the germline V gene are SNHLY and FYNGKV (reference sequence). Deletions cut 5 bases from V and 5 bases from J, with 4 bases between. The CDR3 sequence is 10 residues long. Incomplete CDR3 DNA: TGTGCCAGCAGCCCCGATGAACAGTAC. It is translated as CASSPDEQY. The whole CDR3 protein reads CASSPDEQYF.

As for this clone: Mouse gene names apply. Coverage ceases 1 residue before the CDR3 finishes, and the germline J gene fills in the end. The rearrangement joins TRBV13-3 to TRBJ1-6; D might be TRBD1 (5 bases). TRBJ1-6 is designated an ORF whose function remains uncertain. Trimming removed 5 bases at V and 3 bases at J, with 6 bases between. The CDR3 extends over 13 amino acids. CDR1 and CDR2 (germline): NNHDY, SYVADS. CDR3 region: CASRDNYNSPLYF. The sequenced part of the CDR3 DNA is TGTGCCAGCAGGGACAACTATAATTCGCCCCTCTAC.

Details on this clone: Gene names and germline refer to mouse. Read data end 1 residue before the CDR3 end; the end is taken from the germline J gene. This rearrangement joins TRBV13-2 to TRBJ1-1, with D possibly being TRBD1 (6 bases). The V gene lost 1 base and the J gene lost 3 bases, with 13 bases spanning the gap. In germline, CDR1 is NNHNN, CDR2 SYGAGS (reference sequence). The CDR3 has 15 amino acids. The part of the CDR3 DNA that was read is TGTGCCAGCGGTGATTGGGGGGCGGAGGACACAGAAGTCTTC. Translation: CASGDWGAEDTEVF. The CDR3 in its entirety is CASGDWGAEDTEVFF.

For this clone: All gene names here are mouse names. The read terminates 1 residue ahead of where the CDR3 ends, so the germline J gene completes it. The V call is TRBV13-1, the J call TRBJ2-5, with 10 positions matching TRBD2. This CDR3 has 14 amino acids. V was clipped by 2 bases and J by 4 bases; unmatched bases: 1. Germline V gene sequence: CDR1 NSHNY, CDR2 SYGAGN. The CDR3 loop is CASSDDWGEDTQYF. The sequenced part of the CDR3 DNA is TGTGCCAGCAGTGACGACTGGGGGGAAGACACCCAGTAC.

This clone has just one count. Mouse germline and gene names are used. CDR3 DNA, as far as it was read: TGTGCCAGCAGTCTGTATGGGGACTGGGCATATGAACAGTAC. Its protein is CASSLYGDWAYEQY. The CDR3, in full, reads CASSLYGDWAYEQYF. The V call is TRBV24, the J call TRBJ2-7, with TRBD2 matching 9 bases. The CDR3 extends 1 residue past the end of the read, so its final part is completed from the germline J gene. V lost 0 bases to trimming and J lost 4 bases; unmatched junction nucleotides: 4. This CDR3 has 15 amino acids. Germline values: CDR1 KGHTA, CDR2 FRNEEI.

A remark on this clone: Germline and genes: mouse. The read is 1 residue too short to cover the CDR3 end, so that end is filled in from the germline J gene. The gene calls are TRBV5 and TRBJ2-4; 8 nucleotides align to TRBD1. The CDR3 runs to 14 residues. Germline V lookup: CDR1 LGHNA, CDR2 YNLKQL (reference sequence). The V gene end was trimmed by 0 bases and the J gene end by 6 bases; junction bases not matched to a gene: 2. CDR3 DNA (partial): TGTGCCAGCAGCCAAGATTCAGGGGGCAACACCTTGTAC. Amino acids: CASSQDSGGNTLY. The whole CDR3 reads CASSQDSGGNTLYF.

As regards this clone: The gene names here belong to mouse. This same CDR3 is encoded by further DNA sequences in the sample. Here the CDR3 reads CASSIQGANSDYTF. The sequenced part of the CDR3 DNA is TGTGCCAGCAGTATACAGGGGGCGAACTCCGACTACACC. The gene calls are TRBV19 and TRBJ1-2, with 8 bases matching TRBD1. Read coverage stops 1 residue before the CDR3 terminus; the germline J gene supplies the remainder. The CDR3 is 14 amino acids. With 1 base clipped from V and 2 bases from J, the junction kept 1 base outside the gene matches. CDR1 is FNHDT, CDR2 SITEND, per germline (reference sequence). Combining the CDR3 with reference TRBV19 and TRBJ1-2 gives the whole variable domain GGIITQTPKFLIGQEGQKLTLKCQQNFNHDTMYWYRQDSGKGLRLIYYSITENDLQKGDLSEGYDASREKKSSFSLTVTSAQKNEMAVFLCASSIQGANSDYTFGSGTRLLVI.

This clone was counted only a few times. Gene names follow the mouse nomenclature. The read halts 1 residue ahead of the CDR3 end, with the missing end drawn from the germline J gene. The chain is built from TRBV20 and TRBJ2-3; TRBD2 aligns across 9 bases. This CDR3 has 15 amino acids. The germline CDR1 and CDR2 sequences are GFQATS and STVNSAI. Trimming removed 4 bases from V and 0 bases from J; junction bases left unmatched: 5. The CDR3 bases that were read are TGTGGTGCTAAATACTGGGGGGCTAGTGCAGAAACGCTGTAT. It specifies CGAKYWGASAETLY. The whole CDR3 reads CGAKYWGASAETLYF.

Turning to this clone: The gene names given are mouse names. The DNA read from the CDR3 is TGTGCCAGCAGCCAAGCACAGGCAAACACAGAAGTCTTC. This gives the protein CASSQAQANTEVF. The CDR3 as a whole reads CASSQAQANTEVFF. The V call is TRBV2, the J call TRBJ1-1; D perhaps matches TRBD1 (5 bases). The read terminates 1 residue before the CDR3 end, so the remaining end is supplied by the germline J gene. From germline, CDR1 is LGHNA and CDR2 YSYQKL. Trimming stripped 1 base from V and 0 bases from J, with 6 bases between. The CDR3 contains 14 residues.

About this clone itself: Gene names and germline match the mouse. The sequenced fragment ends 1 residue before the CDR3 boundary, so the rest is inferred from the germline J gene. The rearrangement uses TRBV4 and TRBJ1-1, with TRBD1 as a possible D gene (5 bases). Per the germline V gene, CDR1 is LGHDT and CDR2 is YNNKQL (reference sequence). The CDR3 length is 14 residues. Trimming pared 5 bases from V and 0 bases from J, leaving 10 bases between. The sequenced CDR3 bases are TGTGCCAGCAGCCATGACAGAACAAACACAGAAGTCTTC. This codes for CASSHDRTNTEVF. The entire CDR3 reads CASSHDRTNTEVFF.